What follows are 32 T cell receptor beta chains derived from one specimen sequenced in a study of beta chain features in type 1 diabetes (dated by TCRdb to 2017 to 2018). The library was produced with the immunoSEQ multiplex PCR assay. All of the isolated RNA was reverse transcribed with the High Capacity cDNA Reverse Transcription Kit, so expressed TCRB transcripts were sequenced. TCRdb holds this immuneACCESS table with in-frame rearrangements only. Some clones are missing; in checked studies, unresolved V genes explain under half, and the rest has no known cause. In all, the sample holds approximately 400,000 clones, and approximately 16% of those were seen once. The top ten hold approximately 0.019% of the sample. Sequenced: naive CD4+ T cells from blood. Sample cell subset or site, as interpreted from the label and publication: true naive CD4+ T cells. The receptors were gathered from a woman under 30 in good health.

The genes are TRBV30 and TRBJ2-4; unclear D gene. This CDR3 comprises 12 residues. CDR1 GTSNPN and CDR2 SVGIG come from the germline V gene (reference sequence). The V end was cut by 0 bases, the J end by 8 bases, with 8 bases between. CDR3 coding DNA: TGTGCCTGGAGTGTAAATGTAGACATTCAGTACTTC. This sequence encodes CAWSVNVDIQYF.

The chain carries TRBV14 and TRBJ2-5; D gene ambiguous. Between the trimmed V and J ends, which lost 2 bases and 4 bases, there was a span of 8 bases. The CDR3 length is 13 residues. CDR1 and CDR2 (germline): SGHDN, FVKESK. CDR3 in amino acids: CASSQIRGETQYF. CDR3 DNA sequence: TGTGCCAGCAGCCAAATAAGAGGAGAGACCCAGTACTTC. Using reference TRBV14 and TRBJ2-5 for the parts outside the CDR3, the full variable domain is EAGVTQFPSHSVIEKGQTVTLRCDPISGHDNLYWYRRVMGKEIKFLLHFVKESKQDESGMPNNRFLAERTGGTYSTLKVQPAELEDSGVYFCASSQIRGETQYFGPGTRLLVL.

The chain uses TRBV2 and TRBJ2-2; TRBD1 is a possible D gene (5 bases). Trimming removed 6 bases from V and 6 bases from J, with 11 bases in between. Germline V lookup: CDR1 SNHLY, CDR2 FYNNEI. CDR3 length: 13 residues. The CDR3 region is CASRKQGPGELFF. Written as DNA, the CDR3 is TGTGCCAGCAGGAAGCAGGGTCCCGGGGAGCTGTTTTTT.

This clone was seen a few times. The chain joins TRBV30 to TRBJ1-1; 9 bases are a match to TRBD1. This CDR3 is 14 amino acids long. The ends lost 4 bases at V and 10 bases at J; junction bases unmatched: 13. Germline V gene sequence: CDR1 GTSNPN, CDR2 SVGIG (reference sequence). The CDR3 DNA is TGTGCCTGGACCCGCAATCCGGGACAGGGAAGAGCTTTCTTT. Translation gives CAWTRNPGQGRAFF.

This clone was observed a few times. V and J are TRBV18 and TRBJ1-5, with D maybe TRBD1 (5 bases). The CDR3 loop spans 17 amino acids. Germline CDR1 and CDR2: KGHSH and LQKENI. V was trimmed by 2 bases and J by 4 bases, leaving 18 bases between them. The CDR3 bases are TGTGCCAGCTCACCAGATGGGGCCCTACGCCAAAATCAGCCCCAGCATTTT. Its protein is CASSPDGALRQNQPQHF.

This clone was counted a few times. This chain joins TRBV29-1 and TRBJ2-3; the match to TRBD2 covers 8 bases. Unmatched junction bases numbered 6, after V lost 5 bases and J lost 2 bases. The CDR3 consists of 14 residues. Germline CDR1 is SQVTM and CDR2 is ANQGSEA. CDR3 DNA sequence: TGCAGCGTTACTAGCGGAGCTCCCACAGATACGCAGTATTTT. Translating gives CSVTSGAPTDTQYF.

This chain joins TRBV10-1 and TRBJ2-1; 8 positions agree with TRBD2. The germline gives CDR1 WNHNN, CDR2 SYGVQD (reference sequence). Losses at the gene ends were 4 bases for V and 8 bases for J; bases not matched to a gene: 10. This CDR3 spans 15 amino acids. As DNA, the CDR3 is TGCGCCAGCAGTGTCGGGAGGGCAGGGAGTGATGAGCAGTTCTTC. Amino acids: CASSVGRAGSDEQFF.

The rearrangement joins TRBV19 to TRBJ2-2; D may be TRBD1 (6 bases). Per germline, CDR1 LNHDA and CDR2 SQIVND (reference sequence). The CDR3 loop spans 16 amino acids. Between the trimmed V and J ends, which lost 3 bases and 1 base, there was a span of 12 bases. CDR3 sequence reads: CASSIGRGGNTGELFF. CDR3 sequence (DNA): TGTGCCAGTAGTATTGGTAGAGGGGGGAACACCGGGGAGCTGTTTTTT.

The chain carries TRBV18 and TRBJ2-7, with 7 bases matching TRBD2. Germline CDR1 is KGHSH and CDR2 is LQKENI. The CDR3 extends over 16 amino acids. V gave up 0 bases and J gave up 0 bases; unmatched junction bases: 5. This CDR3 is CASSPPGRTSSYEQYF. CDR3 nucleotides: TGTGCCAGCTCACCACCCGGGAGGACAAGCTCCTACGAGCAGTACTTC.

The chain has TRBV2 and TRBJ1-3, with D possibly being TRBD1 (6 bases). The ends were cut back, 6 bases at V and 3 bases at J, with 9 bases in the middle. Per germline, CDR1 SNHLY and CDR2 FYNNEI. The CDR3 loop spans 13 amino acids. The CDR3 nucleotides read TGTGCCAGCAGCACAGGGAGTGGAAACACCATATATTTT. This gives the protein CASSTGSGNTIYF.

This clone was seen only a few times. The chain uses TRBV10-3 and TRBJ2-5, with D maybe TRBD2 (6 bases). There are 16 residues in the CDR3. From germline, CDR1 is ENHRY and CDR2 SYGVKD. With 4 bases removed from V and 1 base from J, the gap between germline ends came to 16 bases. The CDR3: CAISASLGDSQETQYF. For the CDR3, the DNA is TGTGCCATCAGTGCCTCCTTGGGGGACTCCCAAGAGACCCAGTACTTC.

This clone was observed a handful of times. The chain has TRBV7-9 and TRBJ1-1; D gene unclear. Trimming took off 6 bases at V and 1 base at J, with 9 bases between the two ends. CDR3 size: 13 residues. The V gene's germline CDR1 is SEHNR and CDR2 FQNEAQ (reference sequence). CDR3 sequence (DNA): TGTGCCAGCAGTCCCCAGGCGAACACTGAAGCTTTCTTT. Translation: CASSPQANTEAFF. The complete variable domain, with remaining parts taken from reference TRBV7-9 and TRBJ1-1, reads DTGVSQNPRHKITKRGQNVTFRCDPISEHNRLYWYRQTLGQGPEFLTYFQNEAQLEKSRLLSDRFSAERPKGSFSTLEIQRTEQGDSAMYLCASSPQANTEAFFGQGTRLTVV.

This chain connects TRBV6-5 to TRBJ2-1, with 9 bases identical to TRBD1. Losses at the gene ends were 2 bases for V and 6 bases for J; bases not matched to a gene: 2. CDR3 length: 14 residues. Germline V CDR1 and CDR2: MNHEY, SVGAGI. CDR3 sequence reads: CASSYDRGFNEQFF. The CDR3 DNA is TGTGCCAGCAGTTACGACAGGGGGTTCAATGAGCAGTTCTTC.

This clone was counted only a few times. The V call is TRBV9, the J call TRBJ2-4; maybe TRBD1 (6 bases). Germline V gives CDR1 SGDLS, CDR2 YYNGEE. Trimming removed 0 bases at V and 0 bases at J, with 13 bases between. The CDR3 is 17 residues long. CDR3 region: CASSVGGDRLAKNIQYF. In nucleotides, the CDR3 is TGTGCCAGCAGCGTAGGGGGAGACAGGTTAGCCAAAAACATTCAGTACTTC. Full variable domain (outside the CDR3, taken from reference TRBV9 and TRBJ2-4): DSGVTQTPKHLITATGQRVTLRCSPRSGDLSVYWYQQSLDQGLQFLIQYYNGEERAKGNILERFSAQQFPDLHSELNLSSLELGDSALYFCASSVGGDRLAKNIQYFGAGTRLSVL.

Of note for this clone: The identical CDR3 is also encoded by other nucleotide sequences in the sample. This sequence joins TRBV28 and TRBJ2-7; D unclear. The CDR3 has 14 amino acids. Germline CDR1 is MDHEN and CDR2 is SYDVKM. Trimming removed 6 bases at V and 0 bases at J, with 12 bases between. The CDR3 loop reads CASSSPGTSYEQYF. The CDR3 DNA follows: TGTGCCAGCAGCTCTCCAGGTACCTCCTACGAGCAGTACTTC.

This clone was detected only a few times. The chain couples TRBV29-1 to TRBJ1-2, with 8 nucleotides matching TRBD1. Germline CDR1 and CDR2: SQVTM and ANQGSEA. The CDR3 extends over 13 amino acids. After removal of 4 bases from V and 7 bases from J, the junction contained 8 bases not matched to a gene. CDR3 DNA: TGCAGCGTTGTGCCAGGGGGCGGCGGTGGCTACACCTTC. It encodes CSVVPGGGGGYTF.

This clone came up a few times. The chain employs TRBV11-2 and TRBJ1-2, with no clear D. CDR1 is SGHAT and CDR2 is FQNNGV in the germline V gene. The CDR3 spans 13 residues. Trimming pared 4 bases from V and 3 bases from J, leaving 9 bases between. This CDR3 reads CASSSQKYYGYTF. CDR3 in DNA: TGTGCCAGCAGCTCCCAGAAGTACTATGGCTACACCTTC. The variable domain in full, completed from reference TRBV11-2 and TRBJ1-2, reads EAGVAQSPRYKIIEKRQSVAFWCNPISGHATLYWYQQILGQGPKLLIQFQNNGVVDDSQLPKDRFSAERLKGVDSTLKIQPAKLEDSAVYLCASSSQKYYGYTFGSGTRLTVV.

V and J are TRBV7-2 and TRBJ2-5; 12 nucleotides match TRBD1. This CDR3 comprises 17 residues. J was trimmed by 5 bases and V by 5 bases; bases with no gene match: 12. Germline CDR1 and CDR2: SGHTA and FQGNSA. The CDR3 sequence is CASSVGTGGSIRETQYF. CDR3 nucleotides: TGTGCCAGCAGCGTTGGGACAGGGGGCAGTATCCGGGAGACCCAGTACTTC.

This clone has a handful of counts. The chain employs TRBV29-1 and TRBJ2-3; TRBD2 is a possible D gene (6 bases). This CDR3 spans 14 amino acids. The germline V and J ends were trimmed by 2 bases and 3 bases, with 12 bases remaining between them. Per germline, CDR1 SQVTM and CDR2 ANQGSEA. Here the CDR3 reads CSVERAEGTDTQYF. CDR3 bases: TGCAGCGTTGAACGGGCGGAGGGAACAGATACGCAGTATTTT.

A few counts support this clone. The chain has TRBV5-1 and TRBJ1-2; D possibly corresponds to TRBD1 (5 bases). V was trimmed by 4 bases and J by 5 bases, leaving 15 bases between them. Germline lookup yields CDR1 SGHRS and CDR2 YFSETQ. This CDR3 is built from 14 residues. The CDR3 loop reads CASSTGPGGYGYTF. CDR3 coding DNA: TGCGCCAGCAGCACCGGACCGGGGGGTTATGGCTACACCTTC.

DNA for the CDR3: TGTGCCAGCATGGGACAGGGGACCCCAAGGAGAGGCTACACCTTC. Protein product: CASMGQGTPRRGYTF. The rearrangement uses TRBV2 and TRBJ1-2, with TRBD1 identical over 10 bases. The CDR3 is 15 amino acids. Looked up from germline, CDR1 is SNHLY and CDR2 is FYNNEI. The ends lost 7 bases at V and 8 bases at J; junction bases unmatched: 13.

This clone was counted between two and nine times. The V and J genes are TRBV29-1 and TRBJ1-2; D is perhaps TRBD1 (6 bases). Germline assignment: CDR1 SQVTM and CDR2 ANQGSEA. V lost 7 bases to trimming and J lost 3 bases, with 15 bases between them. The CDR3 has 13 amino acids. CDR3 bases: TGCAGCGCAAGGACAGCTTCGCACTATGGCTACACCTTC. Translated: CSARTASHYGYTF.

This chain's CDR3 is CASTKGTGDQPQHF. CDR3 nucleotide sequence: TGTGCCAGCACGAAAGGGACAGGGGACCAGCCCCAGCATTTT. This sequence joins TRBV7-8 and TRBJ1-5; TRBD1 matches at 10 bases. The V and J ends lost 7 bases and 7 bases, in that order; junction bases with no gene match: 7. Germline values: CDR1 SGHVS, CDR2 FQNEAQ. The CDR3 spans 14 residues.

This clone was detected only a few times. V usage is TRBV27 and J usage is TRBJ2-5, with 10 nucleotides matching TRBD2. Germline values: CDR1 MNHEY, CDR2 SMNVEV (reference sequence). Trimming at V came to 5 bases and at J to 4 bases, leaving 16 bases not matched to a gene. This CDR3 is 18 amino acids long. The CDR3 region has the DNA TGTGCCAGCAGTCCACGATGGCTAGCGGGAGAGGGCGGAGAGACCCAGTACTTC. Translation: CASSPRWLAGEGGETQYF.

This clone was seen only a few times. V gene TRBV6-5 combines with J gene TRBJ1-3; tentative D call: TRBD1 (5 bases). CDR3 size: 14 residues. CDR1 is MNHEY and CDR2 is SVGAGI in the germline V gene. Trimming pared 8 bases from V and 0 bases from J, leaving 11 bases between. In DNA, the CDR3 is TGTGCCAGCTCATCGACAGTCTCTGGAAACACCATATATTTT. Protein: CASSSTVSGNTIYF.

This clone has just a few counts. The chain joins TRBV25-1 to TRBJ2-5; maybe TRBD1 (6 bases). Trimming removed 6 bases from V and 0 bases from J, with 17 bases in between. The CDR3 consists of 16 residues. The germline V gene has CDR1 MGHDK and CDR2 SYGVNS. CDR3 bases: TGTGCCAGCAGCCTTAGCGACAGGTTGTACCAAGAGACCCAGTACTTC. Its translation is CASSLSDRLYQETQYF.

This clone was recorded a few times. This chain joins TRBV5-6 and TRBJ1-1; weak D call: TRBD1 (6 bases). CDR1 is SGHDT, CDR2 YYEEEE, per germline. V was pared by 3 bases and J by 0 bases, with 12 bases between. CDR3 length: 15 amino acids. CDR3 sequence reads: CASSSTQGMNTEAFF. DNA for the CDR3: TGTGCCAGCAGCTCCACCCAGGGGATGAACACTGAAGCTTTCTTT.

This clone was picked up a small number of times. This chain joins TRBV7-9 and TRBJ1-5, with D tentatively TRBD1 (5 bases). The CDR3 has 15 amino acids. Germline CDR1 reads SEHNR; CDR2 reads FQNEAQ (reference sequence). With 0 bases removed from V and 2 bases from J, the gap between germline ends came to 8 bases. The CDR3 spells CASSLAGGGNQPQHF. The CDR3 DNA sequence: TGTGCCAGCAGCTTAGCGGGGGGTGGCAATCAGCCCCAGCATTTT. Full variable domain (missing parts from reference TRBV7-9 and TRBJ1-5): DTGVSQNPRHKITKRGQNVTFRCDPISEHNRLYWYRQTLGQGPEFLTYFQNEAQLEKSRLLSDRFSAERPKGSFSTLEIQRTEQGDSAMYLCASSLAGGGNQPQHFGDGTRLSIL.

J is TRBJ1-1 and V is TRBV29-1; D perhaps matches TRBD1 (6 bases). V lost 6 bases to trimming and J lost 4 bases, with 15 bases between them. Germline V gene sequence: CDR1 SQVTM, CDR2 ANQGSEA. The CDR3 length is 13 residues. The CDR3 nucleotides are TGCAGCGTAAACAGGGTGTCGAGCACTGAAGCTTTCTTT. It specifies CSVNRVSSTEAFF.

This clone was counted a few times. The J gene is TRBJ2-7, the V gene TRBV25-1, with D perhaps matching TRBD1 (6 bases). The CDR3 covers 11 residues. The V and J ends lost 9 bases and 2 bases respectively, with 8 bases between them. Germline values: CDR1 MGHDK, CDR2 SYGVNS. The DNA for the CDR3 is TGTGCCAGTCGGACAGCCTACGAGCAGTACTTC. It codes for CASRTAYEQYF.

The CDR3 nucleotides are TGTGCCAGCAGTGCGGGGACAGGTTCGTACAATGAGCAGTTCTTC. Residues: CASSAGTGSYNEQFF. This sequence joins TRBV6-4 and TRBJ2-1; 8 bases map to TRBD1. Germline V CDR1 and CDR2: MRHNA, SNTAGT. The CDR3 contains 15 residues. With V trimmed by 4 bases and J by 4 bases, 6 bases remained unmatched.

The chain has TRBV5-1 and TRBJ2-2; a weak D match, TRBD2 (6 bases). Trimming pared 3 bases from V and 1 base from J, leaving 10 bases between. Per germline, CDR1 SGHRS and CDR2 YFSETQ. The CDR3 covers 15 residues. CDR3 in DNA: TGCGCCAGCAGCTCGGACGGGAGGAACACCGGGGAGCTGTTTTTT. Translating it yields CASSSDGRNTGELFF.